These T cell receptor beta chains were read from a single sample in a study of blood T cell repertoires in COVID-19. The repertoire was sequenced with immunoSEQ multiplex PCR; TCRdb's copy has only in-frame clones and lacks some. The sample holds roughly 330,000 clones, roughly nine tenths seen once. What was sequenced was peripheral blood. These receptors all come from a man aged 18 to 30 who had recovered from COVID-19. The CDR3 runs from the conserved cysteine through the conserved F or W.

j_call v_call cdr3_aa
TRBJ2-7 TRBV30 CATSGQGKFYEQYF
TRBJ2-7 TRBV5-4 CASSSGPPVYEQYF
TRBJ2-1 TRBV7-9 CASSSRDTYNEQFF
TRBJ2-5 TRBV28 CASSSEETQYF
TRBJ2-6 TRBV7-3 CASSSTGPGANVLTF
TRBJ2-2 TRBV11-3 CASSLEGGTGELFF
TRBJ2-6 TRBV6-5 CASSSVVGSGANVLTF
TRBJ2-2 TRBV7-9 CASSSKTSGVTGELFF
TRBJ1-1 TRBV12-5 CASGSPREERVTTEAFF
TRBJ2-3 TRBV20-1 CSASPVAGITDTQYF
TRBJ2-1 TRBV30 CAGSSSSYNEQFF
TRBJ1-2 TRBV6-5 CASSHSSGNYGYTF
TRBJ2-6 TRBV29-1 CSVVWNSGKVSGANVLTF
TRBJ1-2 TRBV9 CASSLHRTGEANYGYTF
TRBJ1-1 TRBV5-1 CASSVGPGGSAEAFF
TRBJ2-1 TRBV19 CASSIEDWGGLFF
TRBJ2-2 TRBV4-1 CASSHPTRRGANTGELFF